This TCR beta chain was recorded in a study of Ad26.COV2.S vaccination and SARS-CoV-2 variants. Noted treatment: some 20 received Ad26.COV2.S at low or high dose, single or two shots; roughly five received placebo; per-sample allocation not given. Sampling occurred on day 63 after the first vaccine or placebo injection. Only in-frame clones appear in the TCRdb table, and some are missing; sequencing was by immunoSEQ multiplex PCR. The sample holds roughly 350,000 clones, around 89% seen once. CDR1 is SNHLY and CDR2 is FYNNEI in the germline V gene. The V and J ends lost 2 bases and 0 bases, in that order; junction bases with no gene match: 8. This CDR3 comprises 19 residues.

This TCR was recovered from a person between 18 and 65 years old who received the Ad26.COV2.S COVID-19 vaccine or a placebo. Sequenced here: peripheral blood, sampled in a trial of Ad26.COV2.S vaccine versus placebo. This chain connects TRBV2 to TRBJ2-3; 13 nucleotides align to TRBD2. The CDR3 spells CASSETSGREGGSTDTQYF. Here the CDR3 DNA reads TGTGCCAGCAGTGAAACTAGCGGGAGGGAAGGTGGCAGCACAGATACGCAGTATTTT.